The next 16 T cell receptor beta chains were all read from a single sample in a study of cytomegalovirus exposure and HLA in healthy donors. The primer mix had 60 Vbeta and 13 Jbeta primers. Libraries were prepared by immunoSEQ multiplex PCR; TCRdb keeps only in-frame clonotypes and omits some of them. The sample holds roughly 120,000 clones; 76% are singletons and the top ten take 1.5% to 2.5%. The sequencing input was PBMCs. The receptors were sampled from a man over 45 in good health and CMV-seronegative.

V is TRBV19 and J is TRBJ2-2, with TRBD1 identical over 8 bases. The CDR3 runs to 16 residues. Germline CDR1 reads LNHDA; CDR2 reads SQIVND (reference sequence). Trimming removed 5 bases from V and 3 bases from J; junction bases left unmatched: 8. The CDR3 is CASSLQGDPHTGELFF. The CDR3 region has the DNA TGTGCCAGTAGTCTACAGGGGGACCCACACACCGGGGAGCTGTTTTTT. Full variable domain (outside the CDR3, taken from reference TRBV19 and TRBJ2-2): DGGITQSPKYLFRKEGQNVTLSCEQNLNHDAMYWYRQDPGQGLRLIYYSQIVNDFQKGDIAEGYSVSREKKESFPLTVTSAQKNPTAFYLCASSLQGDPHTGELFFGEGSRLTVL.

The chain joins TRBV5-4 to TRBJ2-7; TRBD1 agrees at 7 bases. CDR3 length equals 15 residues. Unmatched junction bases numbered 14, after V lost 4 bases and J lost 7 bases. Germline V gives CDR1 SGHNT, CDR2 YYREEE (reference sequence). The CDR3 DNA is TGTGCCAGCAGCCCCGGGACAGTCACCAGCAAGGAGCAGTACGTC. It codes for CASSPGTVTSKEQYV.

This chain joins TRBV5-8 and TRBJ2-2, with 8 bases that match TRBD1. V shed 2 bases, J shed 7 bases, and the junction held 7 bases outside the gene matches. CDR3 length: 15 residues. Germline values: CDR1 SGHTS, CDR2 YDEGEE. The CDR3 nucleotides are TGTGCCAGCAGCTTAGGGACAGGATTTATCGGGGAGCTGTTTTTT. This encodes CASSLGTGFIGELFF.

The table lists this clone with a count of one. The chain uses TRBV6-5 and TRBJ2-2; 7 bases are shared with TRBD2. The CDR3 totals 15 residues. Germline V CDR1 and CDR2: MNHEY, SVGAGI. V lost 0 bases, J lost 3 bases, and 1 base stayed unmatched. The CDR3 region has the DNA TGTGCCAGCAGTTACTCGAGCGGGGACACCGGGGAGCTGTTTTTT. Translation: CASSYSSGDTGELFF.

The V call is TRBV6-1, the J call TRBJ1-1; D gene unclear. The germline CDR1 and CDR2 sequences are MNHNS and SASEGT. The V end lost 3 bases, the J end lost 4 bases, and 12 bases lay between the germline ends. There are 14 residues in the CDR3. The DNA for the CDR3 is TGTGCCAGCAGTGAGTTATCGGGTTCCACTGAAGCTTTCTTT. Protein sequence: CASSELSGSTEAFF.

V and J are TRBV6-4 and TRBJ1-6; perhaps TRBD1 as D (5 bases). Trimming stripped 4 bases from V and 10 bases from J, with 14 bases between. Germline CDR1 reads MRHNA; CDR2 reads SNTAGT. The CDR3 runs 14 residues. Written as DNA, the CDR3 is TGTGCCAGCAGTGTAAGGGGTTCTGGCTCACCCCTCCACTTT. Protein sequence: CASSVRGSGSPLHF.

This clone was seen just once. The J gene is TRBJ2-5, the V gene TRBV10-3, with D possibly TRBD1 on 6 matching bases. The V and J ends lost 4 bases and 5 bases respectively, with 8 bases between them. Germline V gene sequence: CDR1 ENHRY, CDR2 SYGVKD. The CDR3 contains 12 residues. DNA for the CDR3: TGTGCCATCAGTGTACAGGGTGAGACCCAGTACTTC. Its translation is CAISVQGETQYF.

This clone occurred a few times. The chain has TRBV5-5 and TRBJ1-2; D is possibly TRBD1 (5 bases). V was clipped by 5 bases and J by 2 bases, with 10 bases between them. Germline V gene sequence: CDR1 SGHKS, CDR2 YYEKEE (reference sequence). The CDR3 has 13 residues. The CDR3 reads CASSSGGNYGYTF. The CDR3 nucleotides read TGTGCCAGCAGTTCGGGGGGGAACTATGGCTACACCTTC.

This chain uses TRBV28 with TRBJ2-3, with 12 bases that match TRBD2. Germline V gives CDR1 MDHEN, CDR2 SYDVKM. The ends lost 9 bases at V and 5 bases at J; junction bases unmatched: 24. The CDR3 consists of 20 residues. The CDR3 DNA reads as TGTGCCAGTAGACAAGTGGGGAGGCTAGCGGGGGGGCAAGGAAAAGATACGCAGTATTTT. Its protein product is CASRQVGRLAGGQGKDTQYF.

This sequence joins TRBV5-1 and TRBJ1-1; 7 bases are a match to TRBD1. Germline CDR1 reads SGHRS; CDR2 reads YFSETQ. The trim removed 4 bases at V and 5 bases at J, leaving 14 bases unmatched. This CDR3 contains 16 residues. CDR3 region: CASSLVATGDHTEAFF. CDR3 coding DNA: TGCGCCAGCAGCCTGGTGGCTACAGGGGACCATACTGAAGCTTTCTTT.

This chain links TRBV5-1 with TRBJ1-1; 7 positions match TRBD1. CDR1 and CDR2 from the germline V gene are SGHRS and YFSETQ. Germline trimming cut 5 bases from V and 1 base from J; bases unmatched to any gene: 8. The CDR3 consists of 15 residues. The CDR3: CASSPAGTENTEAFF. DNA of the CDR3: TGCGCCAGCAGTCCGGCTGGGACAGAGAACACTGAAGCTTTCTTT.

The J gene is TRBJ2-4, the V gene TRBV7-9, with unresolved D. The CDR3 contains 16 residues. The ends were cut back, 5 bases at V and 0 bases at J, with 14 bases in the middle. CDR1 is SEHNR, CDR2 FQNEAQ, per germline (reference sequence). This CDR3 is CASSPKVRLAKNIQYF. In DNA, the CDR3 is TGTGCCAGCAGCCCCAAAGTGAGGTTAGCCAAAAACATTCAGTACTTC.

The J gene is TRBJ2-3, the V gene TRBV10-2, with 8 bases that match TRBD1. Germline values: CDR1 WSHSY, CDR2 SAAADI. Germline trimming cut 1 base from V and 6 bases from J; bases unmatched to any gene: 6. The CDR3 covers 15 residues. The CDR3 DNA is TGCGCCAGCAGTGAGTTCAGGGGGCTGGAGGATACGCAGTATTTT. Protein: CASSEFRGLEDTQYF.

The rearrangement links TRBV5-5 to TRBJ1-5; 7 positions match TRBD1. Germline trimming cut 0 bases from V and 3 bases from J; bases unmatched to any gene: 3. The CDR3 runs 15 residues. Germline V gene sequence: CDR1 SGHKS, CDR2 YYEKEE (reference sequence). CDR3 sequence: CASSLDGQDNQPQHF. In DNA form, the CDR3 reads TGTGCCAGCAGCTTGGATGGACAGGACAATCAGCCCCAGCATTTT.

With regard to this clone: This specimen includes other DNA sequences encoding the same CDR3. The chain has TRBV9 and TRBJ2-7, with D unresolved. Germline V gives CDR1 SGDLS, CDR2 YYNGEE. Trimming stripped 2 bases from V and 0 bases from J, with 9 bases between. The CDR3 length is 14 residues. In DNA, the CDR3 is TGTGCCAGCAGCGTTTCTGGCAACTCCTACGAGCAGTACTTC. Translated: CASSVSGNSYEQYF.

Here the CDR3 DNA reads TGTGCCAGTAGCGGCCCCCGGGACAGACTTGATTCACCCCTCCACTTT. Protein: CASSGPRDRLDSPLHF. The chain couples TRBV19 to TRBJ1-6, with TRBD1 identical over 7 bases. V was clipped by 6 bases and J by 8 bases; unmatched bases: 13. This CDR3 spans 16 amino acids. Looked up from germline, CDR1 is LNHDA and CDR2 is SQIVND (reference sequence).